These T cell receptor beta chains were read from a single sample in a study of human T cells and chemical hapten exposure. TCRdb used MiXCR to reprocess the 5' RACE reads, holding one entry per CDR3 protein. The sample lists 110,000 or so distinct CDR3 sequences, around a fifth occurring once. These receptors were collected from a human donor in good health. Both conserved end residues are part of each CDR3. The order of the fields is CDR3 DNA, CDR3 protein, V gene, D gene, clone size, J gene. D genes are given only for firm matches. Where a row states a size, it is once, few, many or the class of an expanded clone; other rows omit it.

CDR3 DNA: TGTGCCAGCAGCTCTCTAGGGGATACTAGCACAGATACGCAGTATTTT
CDR3 protein: CASSSLGDTSTDTQYF
V gene: TRBV7-9
D gene: .
clone size: .
J gene: TRBJ2-3

CDR3 DNA: TGTGCCAGCAGATCGAGGGGGCTTAGTAATCAGCCCCAGCATTTT
CDR3 protein: CASRSRGLSNQPQHF
V gene: TRBV7-2
D gene: TRBD1
clone size: .
J gene: TRBJ1-5

CDR3 DNA: TGCAGTGCGGCCAGGGGGGGGAATAATTCACCCCTCCACTTT
CDR3 protein: CSAARGGNNSPLHF
V gene: TRBV20-1
D gene: TRBD1
clone size: .
J gene: TRBJ1-6

CDR3 DNA: TGTGCCAGCAGAGGGGGGACTAGCGGCTACTACGAGCAGTACTTC
CDR3 protein: CASRGGTSGYYEQYF
V gene: TRBV6-1
D gene: TRBD2
clone size: .
J gene: TRBJ2-7

CDR3 DNA: TGTGCCAGCACCTTTACGGAGGCAGGCAATCAGCCCCAGCATTTT
CDR3 protein: CASTFTEAGNQPQHF
V gene: TRBV6-2/TRBV6-3
D gene: .
clone size: .
J gene: TRBJ1-5

CDR3 DNA: TGTGCCAGCAGCCGAAGGACTAGCTGGACCGGGGAGCTGTTTTTT
CDR3 protein: CASSRRTSWTGELFF
V gene: TRBV14
D gene: TRBD2
clone size: .
J gene: TRBJ2-2

CDR3 DNA: TGCGCCAGCAGCCAAGAGGAGACAGGGGGGTATAATTCACCCCTCCACTTT
CDR3 protein: CASSQEETGGYNSPLHF
V gene: TRBV4-1
D gene: TRBD1
clone size: .
J gene: TRBJ1-6

CDR3 DNA: TGTGCCACCAGCAGAGTTCGACTAGCGGAGACCCAGTACTTC
CDR3 protein: CATSRVRLAETQYF
V gene: TRBV15
D gene: TRBD2
clone size: few
J gene: TRBJ2-5

CDR3 DNA: TGCGCCAGCAGTTTTCACCCGGGACAGGGATACACCGAAGCTTTCTTT
CDR3 protein: CASSFHPGQGYTEAFF
V gene: TRBV5-1
D gene: TRBD1
clone size: .
J gene: TRBJ1-1

CDR3 DNA: TGTGCCAGCAGCCCAGGACTAGCGGGAGGGCCCAACAATGAGCAGTTCTTC
CDR3 protein: CASSPGLAGGPNNEQFF
V gene: TRBV13
D gene: TRBD2
clone size: .
J gene: TRBJ2-1

CDR3 DNA: TGTGCCAGCAGGCCGGTGCGGGGCCCGGAAAACATTCAGTACTTC
CDR3 protein: CASRPVRGPENIQYF
V gene: TRBV11-2
D gene: .
clone size: few
J gene: TRBJ2-4

CDR3 DNA: TGCAGTGCTATAGATGAGGGCTTCCAGCCCCAGCATTTT
CDR3 protein: CSAIDEGFQPQHF
V gene: TRBV20-1
D gene: .
clone size: few
J gene: TRBJ1-5

CDR3 DNA: TGCAGCGTTGTATTGCGGACCAGGCCAGGGAACACTGAAGCTTTCTTT
CDR3 protein: CSVVLRTRPGNTEAFF
V gene: TRBV29-1
D gene: .
clone size: many
J gene: TRBJ1-1

CDR3 DNA: .
CDR3 protein: CASILGRPGYTF
V gene: TRBV2
D gene: .
clone size: .
J gene: TRBJ1-2

CDR3 DNA: TGCAGCGTTGAAGATGTACAGAACAATGAGCAGTTCTTC
CDR3 protein: CSVEDVQNNEQFF
V gene: TRBV29-1
D gene: .
clone size: .
J gene: TRBJ2-1

CDR3 DNA: TGTGCCAGCTCACCACCTCCCACAGATACGCAGTATTTT
CDR3 protein: CASSPPPTDTQYF
V gene: TRBV18
D gene: .
clone size: .
J gene: TRBJ2-3

CDR3 DNA: TGCAGTGCTAGACCTGGGACAGTTCATAATTCACCCCTCCACTTT
CDR3 protein: CSARPGTVHNSPLHF
V gene: TRBV20-1
D gene: TRBD1
clone size: few
J gene: TRBJ1-6

CDR3 DNA: TGTGCCACCCGCCGGGGGGCCCCCTACTACGAGCAGTACTTC
CDR3 protein: CATRRGAPYYEQYF
V gene: TRBV28
D gene: .
clone size: few
J gene: TRBJ2-7

CDR3 DNA: TGTGCCAGCAGCTTAACGGGTCGGGGTGGTGCGAGGGCTGAAGCTTTCTTT
CDR3 protein: CASSLTGRGGARAEAFF
V gene: TRBV7-3
D gene: .
clone size: few
J gene: TRBJ1-1

CDR3 DNA: TGTGCCAGCAAGAAAATGCCCGGGATTTCCTACGAGCAGTACTTC
CDR3 protein: CASKKMPGISYEQYF
V gene: TRBV28
D gene: .
clone size: many
J gene: TRBJ2-7

CDR3 DNA: TGTGCCAGCAGTGACTCTTATAGAGCTAACTATGGCTACACCTTC
CDR3 protein: CASSDSYRANYGYTF
V gene: TRBV28
D gene: .
clone size: few
J gene: TRBJ1-2

CDR3 DNA: TGTGCCAGTGTGACTAGTCACAATGAGCAGTTCTTC
CDR3 protein: CASVTSHNEQFF
V gene: TRBV28
D gene: .
clone size: .
J gene: TRBJ2-1

CDR3 DNA: TGTGCCAGCAGCATAATCCCTAGGACGGGAGAATCCCATGAGCAGTTCTTC
CDR3 protein: CASSIIPRTGESHEQFF
V gene: TRBV27
D gene: .
clone size: .
J gene: TRBJ2-1

CDR3 DNA: TGTGCCAGCAGTTACGAGGACAGGGATCCCCACAATGAGCAGTTCTTC
CDR3 protein: CASSYEDRDPHNEQFF
V gene: TRBV6-5
D gene: TRBD1
clone size: .
J gene: TRBJ2-1

CDR3 DNA: TGTGCCAGGGAAACAGGGGGCACAGATACGCAGTATTTT
CDR3 protein: CARETGGTDTQYF
V gene: TRBV7-9
D gene: TRBD1
clone size: few
J gene: TRBJ2-3